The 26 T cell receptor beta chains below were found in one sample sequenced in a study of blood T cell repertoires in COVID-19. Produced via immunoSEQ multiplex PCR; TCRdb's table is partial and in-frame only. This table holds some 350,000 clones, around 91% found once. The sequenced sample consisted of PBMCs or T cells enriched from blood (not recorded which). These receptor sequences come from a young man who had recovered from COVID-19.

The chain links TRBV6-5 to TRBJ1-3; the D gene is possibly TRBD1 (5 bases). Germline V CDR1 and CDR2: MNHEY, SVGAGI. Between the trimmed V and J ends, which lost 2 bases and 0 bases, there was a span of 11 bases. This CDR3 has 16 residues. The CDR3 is CASSYGGASSGNTIYF. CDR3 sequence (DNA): TGTGCCAGCAGTTACGGAGGGGCCAGCTCTGGAAACACCATATATTTT.

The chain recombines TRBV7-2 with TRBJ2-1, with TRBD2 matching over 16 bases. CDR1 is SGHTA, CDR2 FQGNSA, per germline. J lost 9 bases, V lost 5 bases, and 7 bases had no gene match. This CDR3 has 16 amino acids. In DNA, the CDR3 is TGTGCCAGCAGCCCACCGGGACTAGCGGGAGGGATTGAGCAGTTCTTC. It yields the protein CASSPPGLAGGIEQFF.

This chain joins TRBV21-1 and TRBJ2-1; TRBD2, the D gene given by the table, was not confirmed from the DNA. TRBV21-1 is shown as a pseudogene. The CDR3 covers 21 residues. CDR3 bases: TGTGCCAGCAGCAAAGGGCCAGGACTAGCGGGGGGGCCGGGCTCCTACAATGAGCAGTTCTTC. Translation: CASSKGPGLAGGPGSYNEQFF.

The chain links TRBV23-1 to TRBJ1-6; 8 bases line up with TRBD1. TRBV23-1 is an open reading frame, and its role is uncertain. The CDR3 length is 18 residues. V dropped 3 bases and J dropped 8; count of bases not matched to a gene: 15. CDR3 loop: CASSQGGQAPRMDSPLHF. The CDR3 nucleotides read TGCGCCAGCAGTCAGGGGGGACAGGCACCTAGGATGGATTCACCCCTCCACTTT.

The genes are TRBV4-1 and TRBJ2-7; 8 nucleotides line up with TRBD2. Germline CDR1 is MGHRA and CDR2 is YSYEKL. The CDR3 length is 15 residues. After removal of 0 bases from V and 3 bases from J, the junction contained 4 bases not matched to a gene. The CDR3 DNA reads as TGCGCCAGCAGCCAAGATCCAGCGGGGGACTACGAGCAGTACTTC. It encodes CASSQDPAGDYEQYF.

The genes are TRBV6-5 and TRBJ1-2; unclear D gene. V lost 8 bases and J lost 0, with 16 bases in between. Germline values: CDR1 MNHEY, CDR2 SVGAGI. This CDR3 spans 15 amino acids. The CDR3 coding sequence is TGTGCCAGCGCCATTGTTTGGCAGTCTAACTATGGCTACACCTTC. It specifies CASAIVWQSNYGYTF.

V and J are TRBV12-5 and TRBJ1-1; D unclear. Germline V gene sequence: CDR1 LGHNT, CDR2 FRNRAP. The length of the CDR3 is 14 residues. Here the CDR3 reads CAVRVRSWETEAFF. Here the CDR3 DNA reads TGTGCCGTGCGGGTCCGGTCTTGGGAAACTGAAGCTTTCTTT.

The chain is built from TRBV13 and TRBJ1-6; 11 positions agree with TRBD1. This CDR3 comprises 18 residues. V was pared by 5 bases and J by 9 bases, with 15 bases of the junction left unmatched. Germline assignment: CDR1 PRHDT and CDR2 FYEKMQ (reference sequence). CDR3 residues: CASSQDRGPKSRGSPLHF. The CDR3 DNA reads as TGTGCCAGCAGCCAGGACAGGGGGCCCAAGAGTCGTGGTTCACCCCTCCACTTT.

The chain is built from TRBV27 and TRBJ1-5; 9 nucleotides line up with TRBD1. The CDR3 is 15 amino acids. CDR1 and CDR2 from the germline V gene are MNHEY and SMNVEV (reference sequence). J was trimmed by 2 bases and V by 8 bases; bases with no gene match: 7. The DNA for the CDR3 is TGTGCCAGCGGTCCCGGGACAGGGCGCAATCAGCCCCAGCATTTT. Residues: CASGPGTGRNQPQHF.

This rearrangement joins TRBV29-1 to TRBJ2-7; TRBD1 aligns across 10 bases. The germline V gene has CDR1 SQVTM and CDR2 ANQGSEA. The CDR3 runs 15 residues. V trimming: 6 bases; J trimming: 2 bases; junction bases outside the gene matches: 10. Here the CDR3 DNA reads TGCAGCGTAGCAATCCGGGACAGGGGTACCTACGAGCAGTACTTC. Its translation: CSVAIRDRGTYEQYF.

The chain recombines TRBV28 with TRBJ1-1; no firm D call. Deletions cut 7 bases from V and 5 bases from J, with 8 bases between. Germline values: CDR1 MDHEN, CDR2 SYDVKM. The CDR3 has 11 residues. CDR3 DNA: TGTGCCAGCACCGGAGGGACTGAAGCTTTCTTT. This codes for CASTGGTEAFF.

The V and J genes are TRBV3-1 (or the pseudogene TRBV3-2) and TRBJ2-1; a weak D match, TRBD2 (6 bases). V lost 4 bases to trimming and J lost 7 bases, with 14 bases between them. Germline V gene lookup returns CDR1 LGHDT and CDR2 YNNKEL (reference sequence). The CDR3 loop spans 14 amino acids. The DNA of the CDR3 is TGTGCCAGCAGCCTGCGCGGGGCGGGTAATGAGCAGTTCTTC. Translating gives CASSLRGAGNEQFF.

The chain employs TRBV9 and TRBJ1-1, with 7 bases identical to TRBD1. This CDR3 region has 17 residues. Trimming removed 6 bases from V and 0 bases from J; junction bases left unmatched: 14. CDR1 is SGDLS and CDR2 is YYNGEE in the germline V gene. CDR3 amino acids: CASTRDSIIPMNTEAFF. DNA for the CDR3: TGTGCCAGCACGAGGGACAGTATCATCCCAATGAACACTGAAGCTTTCTTT.

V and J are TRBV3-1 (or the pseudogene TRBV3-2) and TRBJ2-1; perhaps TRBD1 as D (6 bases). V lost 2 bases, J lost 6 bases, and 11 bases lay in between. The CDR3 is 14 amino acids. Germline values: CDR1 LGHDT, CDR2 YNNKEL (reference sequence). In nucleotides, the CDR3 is TGTGCCAGCAGCCAACCCGACAGGCTCAATGAGCAGTTCTTC. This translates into CASSQPDRLNEQFF.

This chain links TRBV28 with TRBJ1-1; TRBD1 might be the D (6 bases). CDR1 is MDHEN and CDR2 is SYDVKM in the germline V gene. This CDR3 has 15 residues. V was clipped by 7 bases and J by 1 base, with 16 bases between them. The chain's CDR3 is CASTPGGGGNTEAFF. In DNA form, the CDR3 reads TGTGCCAGCACCCCGGGGGGCGGCGGGAACACTGAAGCTTTCTTT.

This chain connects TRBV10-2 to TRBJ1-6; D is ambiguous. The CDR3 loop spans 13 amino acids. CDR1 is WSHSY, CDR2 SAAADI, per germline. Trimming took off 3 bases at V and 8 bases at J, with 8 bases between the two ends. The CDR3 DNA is TGCGCCAGCAGTGAAGCGAGGGATTCACCCCTCCACTTT. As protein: CASSEARDSPLHF.

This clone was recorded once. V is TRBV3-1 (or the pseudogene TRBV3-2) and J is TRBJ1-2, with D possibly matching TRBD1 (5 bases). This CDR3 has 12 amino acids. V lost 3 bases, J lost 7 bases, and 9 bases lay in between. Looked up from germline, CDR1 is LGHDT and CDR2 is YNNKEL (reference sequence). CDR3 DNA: TGTGCCAGCAGCCACAGGGTAAGTGGCTACACCTTC. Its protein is CASSHRVSGYTF.

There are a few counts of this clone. CDR3 coding DNA: TGTGCCAGCAGCGGGACAGGCCCTAACAATGAGCAGTTCTTC. It yields the protein CASSGTGPNNEQFF. This chain uses TRBV6-2 or TRBV6-3 with TRBJ2-1; 8 bases map to TRBD1. Germline-derived CDR1 and CDR2 are MNHEY and SVGEGT. The V segment lost 6 bases and the J segment 5 bases; nucleotides outside the gene matches: 6. The CDR3 totals 14 residues.

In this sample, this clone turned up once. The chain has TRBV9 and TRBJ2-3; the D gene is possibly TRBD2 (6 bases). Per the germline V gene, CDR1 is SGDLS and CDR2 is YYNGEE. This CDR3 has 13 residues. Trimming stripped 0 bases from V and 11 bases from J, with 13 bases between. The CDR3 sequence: CASSVGPSGGQYF. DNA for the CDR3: TGTGCCAGCAGCGTAGGCCCCTCCGGGGGGCAGTATTTT.

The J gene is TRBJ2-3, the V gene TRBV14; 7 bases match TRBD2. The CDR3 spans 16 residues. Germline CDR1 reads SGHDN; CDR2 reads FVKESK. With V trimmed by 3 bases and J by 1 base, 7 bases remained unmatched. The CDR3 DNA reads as TGTGCCAGCAGCCAGGAGCTAGCGGCCCGCACAGATACGCAGTATTTT. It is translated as CASSQELAARTDTQYF.

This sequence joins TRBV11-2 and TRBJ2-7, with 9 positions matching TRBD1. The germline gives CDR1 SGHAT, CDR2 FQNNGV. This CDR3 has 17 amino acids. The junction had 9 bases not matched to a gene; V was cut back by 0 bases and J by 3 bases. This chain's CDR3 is CASSLDRDRARLYEQYF. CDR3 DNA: TGTGCCAGCAGCTTAGATAGGGACAGGGCCCGTCTCTACGAGCAGTACTTC.

The CDR3 region has the DNA TGTGCCATCAGGGACAGGAGCTCCTACGAGCAGTACTTC. Translated, it gives CAIRDRSSYEQYF. The chain has TRBV10-3 and TRBJ2-7; 7 nucleotides align to TRBD1. With V trimmed by 6 bases and J by 0 bases, 2 bases remained unmatched. The CDR3 consists of 13 residues. Germline V lookup: CDR1 ENHRY, CDR2 SYGVKD.

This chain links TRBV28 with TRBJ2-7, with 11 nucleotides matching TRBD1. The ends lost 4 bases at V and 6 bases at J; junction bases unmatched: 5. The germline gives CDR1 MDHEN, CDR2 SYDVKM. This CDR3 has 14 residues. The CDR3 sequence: CASSSGQGVGEQYF. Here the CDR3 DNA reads TGTGCCAGCAGTTCGGGACAGGGGGTGGGCGAGCAGTACTTC. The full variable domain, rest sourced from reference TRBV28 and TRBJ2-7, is DVKVTQSSRYLVKRTGEKVFLECVQDMDHENMFWYRQDPGLGLRLIYFSYDVKMKEKGDIPEGYSVSREKKERFSLILESASTNQTSMYLCASSSGQGVGEQYFGPGTRLTVT.

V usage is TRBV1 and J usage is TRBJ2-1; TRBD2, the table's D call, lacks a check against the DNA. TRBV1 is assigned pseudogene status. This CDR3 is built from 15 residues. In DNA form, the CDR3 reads TGCACCAGCAGCCAAGACTTAGCGGGAGCTGAAGAGCAGTTCTTC. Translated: CTSSQDLAGAEEQFF.

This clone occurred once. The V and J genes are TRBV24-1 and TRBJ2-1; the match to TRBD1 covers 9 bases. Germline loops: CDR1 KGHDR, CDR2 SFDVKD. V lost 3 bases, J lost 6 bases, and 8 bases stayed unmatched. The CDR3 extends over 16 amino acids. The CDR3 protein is CATSDPGQGTGNEQFF. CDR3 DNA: TGTGCCACCAGTGATCCGGGACAGGGCACGGGCAATGAGCAGTTCTTC.

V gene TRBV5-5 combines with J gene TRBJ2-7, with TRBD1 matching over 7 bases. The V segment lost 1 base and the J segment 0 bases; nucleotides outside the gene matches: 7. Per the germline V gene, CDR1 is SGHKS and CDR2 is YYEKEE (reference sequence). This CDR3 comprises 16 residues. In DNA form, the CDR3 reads TGTGCCAGCAGCTTGTTTCCGACAGGGCCCTCCTACGAGCAGTACTTC. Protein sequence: CASSLFPTGPSYEQYF.